The present entry profiles one T cell receptor beta chain with its context. This clonotype was recorded many times. No cognate antigen has been identified for it. It has no much larger one-base neighbor in the sample; base qualities were not kept. The CDR3 contains 13 residues, cysteine and phenylalanine counted. Of the read, only the CDR3 DNA is kept; its 39 bases are in frame from base 1. The junction shows trimming of 2 bases on V and 11 bases on J, plus 15 bases between the germline ends. Looking up the germline V gene yields CDR1 SGHTA and CDR2 FQGNSA. The sample belongs to a study of glioma-infiltrating T cells (dated by TCRdb to 2016 to 2017). Background on the whole study: Sequencing of TCR alpha- and beta-chain repertoires was performed on glioma tissue, on non-neoplastic brain tissue, and on matched peripheral blood mononuclear cells. The paired cohort comprised three low-grade glioma patients, 7 or 8 primary glioblastoma patients and three non-glioma patients contributing non-neoplastic brain tissue. To measure divergence between tissue and blood T-cell populations, each tissue-infiltrating repertoire was compared with the peripheral blood repertoire of the same patient.

The iRepertoire nested amplicon-rescue multiplex PCR (arm-PCR) platform was used to amplify TCR alpha and beta CDR3 regions from RNA. One-step reverse transcription and amplification used about 95-400 ng of tissue mRNA or PBMC total RNA as input. Following bead purification, Illumina adapters were added by a secondary multiplex PCR, and libraries between 200 and 400 bp were gel-purified. The libraries contained internal 6-nucleotide barcodes that were used for demultiplexing. Sequencing of libraries was performed on an Illumina MiSeq with 2x220 or 2x250 nucleotide paired-end reads. As for the authors' bioinformatics: Paired reads were merged with FLASH 1.2.11 and aligned to the GRCh37 human genome with BWA-MEM before extracting TRA and TRB reads. For V and J assignment, an IMGT-derived reference of cassette sequences and CDR3 motifs that included pseudogenes was used. Reads were translated in three frames, and productive CDR3s were defined by a C…FGXG motif without stop codons. A clonotype was defined as a unique combination of a V-J cassette pair and a CDR3 amino acid sequence. Filtering of reads was based on Hamming distance, with the threshold set by the sequence error rate of each sample in mapped regions. TCRdb reran the public reads through fastp at Q25 and MiXCR, keeping productive beta chains. Rows with a matching CDR3 protein are joined into one entry that keeps the most common DNA and genes. The V and J calls were not made by the authors but by TCRdb's processing. Recorded for this sample are about 200,000 distinct CDR3 sequences; roughly a third of them occurred a single time. The ten largest clonotypes hold 20% of the sample.

The research as a whole found: Tissue and blood shared very few CDR3 sequences, a result attributed to high CDR3 diversity and limited sampling. The group comparisons were based on small numbers of patients: three non-neoplastic, three low-grade glioma and about eight glioblastoma patients. VJ-independent divergence between tissue and blood was lower than expected in non-neoplastic patients but higher than expected in all gliomas, particularly low-grade gliomas.

The sequence was collected from a human donor with low-grade glioma or glioblastoma, undergoing nonglioma brain surgery, or in good health (not recorded which). The V and J segments used are TRBV7-2 and TRBJ1-1; confidence is insufficient to name the D gene. Sequenced input: glioma tissue, nonneoplastic brain tissue, or PBMCs (not recorded which). CDR3 protein: CASSLNMAPGAFF. The nucleotide sequence is TGTGCCAGCAGCTTAAACATGGCCCCGGGGGCTTTCTTT.